These T cell receptor beta chains were read from a single sample in a study of blood T cell repertoires in COVID-19. TCRdb's copy holds only in-frame clones and misses some; the assay was immunoSEQ multiplex PCR. This sample yields approximately 250,000 clones, of which around 88% are seen a single time; approximately 14% belongs to the top ten. The sequenced material came from peripheral blood. The receptors derive from a woman in her sixties or seventies with COVID-19, enrolled during active disease. Each CDR3 is given with its conserved first and last residue. The order of the fields is V gene, clone size, D gene, J gene, CDR3 protein, CDR3 DNA. The D gene is left open where the match is weak. A clone size is listed for some rows: how often the clone was seen (once, few, many), or a class if it is expanded.

v_call: TRBV12-3/TRBV12-4; clone_size: .; d_call: .; j_call: TRBJ1-1; cdr3_aa: CASSLGLNTEAFF; cdr3_nt: TGTGCCAGCAGTTTGGGACTTAACACTGAAGCTTTCTTT
v_call: TRBV9; clone_size: .; d_call: .; j_call: TRBJ1-1; cdr3_aa: CASSVARGDTEAFF; cdr3_nt: TGTGCCAGCAGCGTAGCTCGGGGAGACACTGAAGCTTTCTTT
v_call: TRBV18; clone_size: .; d_call: TRBD1; j_call: TRBJ2-3; cdr3_aa: CASSLKPGQGTDTQYF; cdr3_nt: TGTGCCAGCTCATTAAAACCGGGACAGGGCACAGATACGCAGTATTTT
v_call: TRBV5-5; clone_size: .; d_call: TRBD1; j_call: TRBJ2-7; cdr3_aa: CASSSNRGTYEQYF; cdr3_nt: TGTGCCAGCAGCTCCAACAGGGGAACCTACGAGCAGTACTTC
v_call: TRBV5-1; clone_size: .; d_call: .; j_call: TRBJ1-2; cdr3_aa: CASSLVRAPVYGYTF; cdr3_nt: TGCGCCAGCAGCTTGGTCAGAGCGCCCGTCTATGGCTACACCTTC
v_call: TRBV27; clone_size: .; d_call: .; j_call: TRBJ2-1; cdr3_aa: CASSPNGGSSYNEQFF; cdr3_nt: TGTGCCAGCAGTCCAAACGGAGGGAGCTCCTACAATGAGCAGTTCTTC
v_call: TRBV24-1; clone_size: .; d_call: .; j_call: TRBJ1-1; cdr3_aa: CATSDDRQSKAFF; cdr3_nt: TGTGCCACCAGTGACGATCGCCAGTCCAAAGCTTTCTTT
v_call: TRBV10-1; clone_size: few; d_call: TRBD1; j_call: TRBJ1-2; cdr3_aa: CASSDVPGQRAYGYTF; cdr3_nt: TGCGCCAGCAGTGACGTCCCGGGACAGAGGGCGTATGGCTACACCTTC
v_call: TRBV6-1; clone_size: .; d_call: .; j_call: TRBJ2-7; cdr3_aa: CASSERGLPYEQYF; cdr3_nt: TGTGCCAGCAGTGAGCGGGGGCTCCCCTACGAGCAGTACTTC
v_call: TRBV3-1/TRBV3-2; clone_size: .; d_call: .; j_call: TRBJ2-7; cdr3_aa: CASSQGPGPIYEQYF; cdr3_nt: TGTGCCAGCAGCCAAGGCCCAGGCCCTATCTACGAGCAGTACTTC
v_call: TRBV7-2; clone_size: .; d_call: TRBD1; j_call: TRBJ1-5; cdr3_aa: CASSLAGQINQPQHF; cdr3_nt: TGTGCCAGCAGCTTAGCGGGACAGATCAATCAGCCCCAGCATTTT
v_call: TRBV27; clone_size: .; d_call: .; j_call: TRBJ2-5; cdr3_aa: CASSSGRQETQYF; cdr3_nt: TGTGCCAGCAGTTCGGGGAGGCAAGAGACCCAGTACTTC
v_call: TRBV20-1; clone_size: .; d_call: TRBD1; j_call: TRBJ1-2; cdr3_aa: CSASKGTGPSNYGYTF; cdr3_nt: TGCAGTGCTAGTAAGGGGACAGGGCCCTCTAACTATGGCTACACCTTC
v_call: TRBV21-1; clone_size: .; d_call: .; j_call: TRBJ2-3; cdr3_aa: CASSSPPSGYTDTQYF; cdr3_nt: TGTGCCAGCAGCTCCCCGCCTAGCGGGTACACAGATACGCAGTATTTT
v_call: TRBV7-9; clone_size: .; d_call: TRBD1; j_call: TRBJ2-7; cdr3_aa: CASSLGTGMSYEQYF; cdr3_nt: TGTGCCAGCAGCTTAGGGACAGGCATGAGCTACGAGCAGTACTTC
v_call: TRBV10-3; clone_size: .; d_call: TRBD2; j_call: TRBJ2-7; cdr3_aa: CAISEPTSGGRLYEQYF; cdr3_nt: TGTGCCATCAGTGAGCCTACTAGCGGGGGGCGCCTATACGAGCAGTACTTC
v_call: TRBV5-1; clone_size: .; d_call: TRBD1; j_call: TRBJ2-5; cdr3_aa: CASSLTGGLQETQYF; cdr3_nt: TGCGCCAGCAGCTTGACAGGGGGACTTCAAGAGACCCAGTACTTC
v_call: TRBV12-2; clone_size: .; d_call: .; j_call: TRBJ1-2; cdr3_aa: CASRLFQGGNYGYTF; cdr3_nt: TGTGCAAGTCGCTTATTTCAGGGTGGGAACTATGGCTACACCTTC
v_call: TRBV5-6; clone_size: .; d_call: .; j_call: TRBJ1-3; cdr3_aa: CASSLLGSTLSGNTIYF; cdr3_nt: TGTGCCAGCAGCTTGTTGGGCAGCACCCTGTCAGGAAACACCATATATTTT
v_call: TRBV9; clone_size: .; d_call: .; j_call: TRBJ2-3; cdr3_aa: CASSVGDSSGNTQYF; cdr3_nt: TGTGCCAGCAGCGTAGGGGACTCATCAGGAAATACGCAGTATTTT
v_call: TRBV19; clone_size: .; d_call: .; j_call: TRBJ1-2; cdr3_aa: CASSATETFYGYTF; cdr3_nt: TGTGCCAGTAGCGCGACAGAAACTTTCTATGGCTACACCTTC
v_call: TRBV19; clone_size: .; d_call: .; j_call: TRBJ2-2; cdr3_aa: CASTPGPWRGGGELFF; cdr3_nt: TGTGCCAGTACCCCGGGGCCCTGGAGGGGCGGCGGGGAGCTGTTTTTT